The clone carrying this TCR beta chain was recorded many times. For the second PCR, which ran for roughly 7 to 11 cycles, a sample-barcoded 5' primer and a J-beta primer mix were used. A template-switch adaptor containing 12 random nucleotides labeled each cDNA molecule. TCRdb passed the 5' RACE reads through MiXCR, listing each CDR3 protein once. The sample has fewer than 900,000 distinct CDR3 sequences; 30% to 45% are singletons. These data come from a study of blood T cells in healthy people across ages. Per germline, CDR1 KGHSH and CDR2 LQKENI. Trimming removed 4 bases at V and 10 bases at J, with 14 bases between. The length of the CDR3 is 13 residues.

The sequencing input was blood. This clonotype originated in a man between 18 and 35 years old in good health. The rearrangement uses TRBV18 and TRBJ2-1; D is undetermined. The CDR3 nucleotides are TGTGCCAGCTCACTAGCCCCCGCGGACGAGCAGTTCTTC. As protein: CASSLAPADEQFF. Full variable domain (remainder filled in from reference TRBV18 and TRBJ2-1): NAGVMQNPRHLVRRRGQEARLRCSPMKGHSHVYWYRQLPEEGLKFMVYLQKENIIDESGMPKERFSAEFPKEGPSILRIQQVVRGDSAAYFCASSLAPADEQFFGPGTRLTVL.